These 10 T cell receptor beta chains came from one sample sequenced in a study of cytomegalovirus exposure and HLA in healthy donors (dated by TCRdb to between 2016 and 2019). Receptor amplification or capture employed the immunoSEQ multiplex PCR assay. The multiplex PCR relied on a mix of 60 forward primers for TCR Vbeta segments and 13 reverse primers for TCR Jbeta segments. Sourced from immuneACCESS, this table was stored by TCRdb with only in-frame sequences that have V and J called. A share of the clones is absent; for the studies checked, an unresolved V gene accounts for under half, and the remainder has no known explanation. This sample lists about 100,000 clones; 50% to 65% were detected once. The top ten hold 3.8% of the sample. Sequencing was done on a sample of PBMCs. The receptors come from a man younger than 40 in good health and CMV-seropositive.

As regards this clone: The junction shows a germline mismatch at one end, possibly a read error. This chain links TRBV6-4 with TRBJ1-2; 8 nucleotides match TRBD1. This CDR3 is 13 amino acids long. The germline V gene encodes CDR1 MRHNA and CDR2 SNTAGT. CDR3 sequence reads: CASSPTGGFSYPF. CDR3 sequence (DNA): TGTGCCAGCAGTCCTACAGGGGGTTTTAGCTACCCCTTC.

This clone came up a few times. V is TRBV11-1 and J is TRBJ2-5; D is possibly TRBD2 (6 bases). The J call may be wrong; the DNA end is better matched by TRBJ2-7. From germline, CDR1 is SGHAT and CDR2 FQDESV (reference sequence). This CDR3 is 13 amino acids long. The CDR3: CASSSRDWYEQYF. CDR3 DNA: TGTGCCAGCAGCTCCCGGGACTGGTACGAGCAGTACTTC.

This sequence joins TRBV9 and TRBJ2-1; the D gene is possibly TRBD2 (8 bases). The CDR3 runs 16 residues. Trimming shortened V by 4 bases and J by 7 bases, and 21 bases separated the two germline ends. The germline CDR1 and CDR2 sequences are SGDLS and YYNGEE. The CDR3 is CASSPGDSGGWNEQFF. The CDR3 DNA reads TGTGCCAGCAGCCCCGGGGACAGCGGGGGTTGGAATGAGCAGTTCTTC.

V and J are TRBV11-2 and TRBJ1-4; tentative D call: TRBD1 (5 bases). V dropped 5 bases and J dropped 6 bases, with 22 bases sitting between them. Germline CDR1 is SGHAT and CDR2 is FQNNGV. The CDR3 is 17 residues long. The CDR3 is CASSPARGTGGDEKLFF. DNA of the CDR3: TGTGCCAGCAGCCCCGCTCGGGGTACGGGAGGGGATGAAAAACTGTTTTTT.

The chain recombines TRBV6-1 with TRBJ2-5, with TRBD1 matching over 7 bases. The J call is doubtful: the DNA matches TRBJ2-7 better. Germline V lookup: CDR1 MNHNS, CDR2 SASEGT. The CDR3 covers 14 residues. CDR3 in amino acids: CASSVVTGSTEQYF. The CDR3 coding sequence is TGTGCCAGCAGTGTTGTGACAGGGTCGACCGAGCAGTACTTC.

This clone was seen only a few times. CDR3 protein: CASSPYSYGYTF. The CDR3 nucleotides read TGTGCCAGCAGCCCCTACAGCTATGGCTACACCTTC. V usage is TRBV5-6 and J usage is TRBJ1-2; D is undetermined. From germline, CDR1 is SGHDT and CDR2 YYEEEE. With 4 bases removed from V and 4 bases from J, the gap between germline ends came to 8 bases. The CDR3 extends over 12 amino acids.

The table lists this clone with a few counts. The rearrangement links TRBV15 to TRBJ2-1; tentative D call: TRBD2 (6 bases). The CDR3 is 16 amino acids. V was cut by 5 bases and J by 7 bases, with 21 bases left in between. Germline assignment: CDR1 LNHNV and CDR2 YYDKDF (reference sequence). The CDR3 bases are TGTGCCACCAGCCCCCGGAGGGGTGATTTTAAAAATGAGCAGTTCTTC. Encoded protein: CATSPRRGDFKNEQFF.

The rearrangement joins TRBV11-2 to TRBJ1-2, with D perhaps matching TRBD1 (5 bases). The germline V gene encodes CDR1 SGHAT and CDR2 FQNNGV. V lost 5 bases, J lost 7 bases, and 17 bases lay in between. The CDR3 consists of 14 residues. In nucleotides, the CDR3 is TGTGCCAGCAGCCCCAGCCAGGGAATGGGTGGCTACACCTTC. Translated: CASSPSQGMGGYTF.

This clone was observed a few times. J is TRBJ1-4 and V is TRBV9; D perhaps matches TRBD1 (5 bases). This CDR3 comprises 14 residues. Per the germline V gene, CDR1 is SGDLS and CDR2 is YYNGEE. Trimming took 2 bases from V and 4 from J, leaving 9 bases between them. CDR3 protein: CASSVGGSNEKLFF. CDR3 DNA sequence: TGTGCCAGCAGCGTCGGGGGGAGTAATGAAAAACTGTTTTTT. Complete variable domain (other parts from reference TRBV9 and TRBJ1-4): DSGVTQTPKHLITATGQRVTLRCSPRSGDLSVYWYQQSLDQGLQFLIQYYNGEERAKGNILERFSAQQFPDLHSELNLSSLELGDSALYFCASSVGGSNEKLFFGSGTQLSVL.

As for this clone: This sample includes further DNA sequences coding for the same CDR3. CDR3 protein: CAWSVLAGYEQYF. CDR3 DNA: TGTGCCTGGAGTGTCCTTGCGGGCTACGAGCAGTACTTC. The chain recombines TRBV30 with TRBJ2-7, with a weak D call TRBD2 (5 bases). V lost 0 bases and J lost 3, with 9 bases in between. This CDR3 is built from 13 residues. The germline V gene has CDR1 GTSNPN and CDR2 SVGIG (reference sequence).